The clone carrying this TCR beta chain was seen more than once but under ten times. This sample is drawn from a study of CD8 T cells in ankylosing spondylitis. It was by quantitative 5'-RACE with molecular barcodes that TCR beta libraries were made. One entry per CDR3 protein, called by TCRdb with MiXCR from the 5' RACE reads. The sample lists 150,000 to 200,000 distinct CDR3 sequences, about 20% occurring once. Trimming cost V 6 bases and J 4 bases; bases outside gene matches: 5. The CDR3 extends over 13 amino acids. The specimen sequenced was blood, either unsorted or a sorted T cell fraction (not recorded which). This chain links TRBV12-3 or TRBV12-4 with TRBJ2-7, with 8 bases lining up with TRBD2. This TCR derives from a male donor between 10 and 30 years old with ankylosing spondylitis or in good health (not recorded which). CDR3 sequence reads: CASRDSGVYEQYF. CDR3 sequence (DNA): TGTGCCAGCAGAGATAGCGGGGTGTACGAGCAGTACTTC.